These T cell receptor beta chains were read from a single sample in a study of shared clonotypes between healthy human individuals. The protocol was immunoSEQ multiplex PCR, while the TCRdb copy is restricted to in-frame clones and leaves out a portion. Among about 1.1 million clones listed, approximately 80% were seen once. The sequencing sample was made of memory CD4+ T cells from PBMCs. Source of these receptors: a man between 18 and 35 years old in good health. Some clones in this sample may be carry-over from other donors' samples. Each CDR3 is given with its conserved first and last residue. The D gene is left open where the match is weak. Expanded clones are given a class, and other clones once, few, many or no size at all.

CASSLRTGLSGETQYF TGTGCCAGCAGCTTACGGACAGGACTAAGCGGGGAGACCCAGTACTTC TRBV5-6 . TRBJ2-5 .
CAWSVGGKGEKLFF TGTGCCTGGAGTGTTGGGGGGAAGGGGGAAAAACTGTTTTTT TRBV30 . TRBJ1-4 .
CASSYTVQAFEEETQYF TGTGCCAGCAGCTACACTGTACAGGCATTTGAAGAGGAGACCCAGTACTTC TRBV28 . TRBJ2-5 .
CASSFVTGGITEAFF TGTGCCAGCAGCTTCGTCACAGGGGGCATCACTGAAGCTTTCTTT TRBV11-2 . TRBJ1-1 TRBD1
CASSRGGGGYSNQPQHF TGTGCCAGCTCACGAGGGGGTGGGGGCTATAGCAATCAGCCCCAGCATTTT TRBV18 . TRBJ1-5 .
CASTDPVSGYTF TGTGCCAGCACTGACCCGGTCTCAGGCTACACCTTC TRBV6-5 . TRBJ1-2 .
CASSWDSSNTGELFF TGTGCCAGCAGCTGGGACAGTTCGAACACCGGGGAGCTGTTTTTT TRBV9 . TRBJ2-2 TRBD1
CASSSILLSNAFF TGTGCCAGCAGCTCGATCCTACTGAGCAATGCTTTCTTT TRBV5-6 once TRBJ1-1 .
CASSLWGEGTEAFF TGTGCCAGCAGCTTATGGGGGGAGGGCACTGAAGCTTTCTTT TRBV7-9 many TRBJ1-1 .
CASSGSVLETQYF TGTGCCAGCAGCGGCAGTGTCCTAGAGACCCAGTACTTC TRBV9 . TRBJ2-5 .
CASSSGGVTSYGYTF TGTGCCAGCAGTTCAGGGGGAGTTACTTCCTATGGCTACACCTTC TRBV28 . TRBJ1-2 TRBD1
CAWSRGTAANTDTQYF TGTGCCTGGAGTAGGGGGACAGCCGCGAACACAGATACGCAGTATTTT TRBV30 . TRBJ2-3 TRBD1
CASSSTNQPQHF TGTGCCAGTAGTAGTACCAATCAGCCCCAGCATTTT TRBV19 . TRBJ1-5 .
CASSPRGRGAFGYTF TGTGCCAGCAGCCCTCGAGGGAGGGGGGCCTTTGGCTACACCTTC TRBV6-6 . TRBJ1-2 .
CASSGDSPYSNQPQHF TGTGCCAGCAGTGGGGACAGCCCCTATAGCAATCAGCCCCAGCATTTT TRBV6-1 . TRBJ1-5 TRBD1
CASSLGLAGAVDTQYF TGTGCCAGCAGCTTGGGGCTAGCGGGAGCGGTAGATACGCAGTATTTT TRBV5-4 once TRBJ2-3 TRBD2
CASSPADRYSGNTIYF TGTGCCAGCAGTCCTGCGGACCGATACTCTGGAAACACCATATATTTT TRBV27 . TRBJ1-3 .
CASSSLAGEQFF TGTGCCAGCAGCTCTCTAGCGGGTGAGCAGTTCTTC TRBV7-3 . TRBJ2-1 TRBD2
CASSPSGRGETQYF TGTGCCAGCAGTCCCAGCGGGAGGGGGGAGACCCAGTACTTC TRBV6-5 few TRBJ2-5 TRBD2
CASSYRTSGRPPLQFF TGTGCCAGCAGCTATCGGACTAGCGGGAGGCCCCCCTTGCAGTTCTTC TRBV5-6 . TRBJ2-1 TRBD2
CASSRGTAQSSGNTIYF TGTGCCAGCAGCCGCGGGACTGCCCAGAGCTCTGGAAACACCATATATTTT TRBV7-2 once TRBJ1-3 .
CASSTGWTMNTEAFF TGTGCCAGTAGTACAGGGTGGACGATGAACACTGAAGCTTTCTTT TRBV19 few TRBJ1-1 .